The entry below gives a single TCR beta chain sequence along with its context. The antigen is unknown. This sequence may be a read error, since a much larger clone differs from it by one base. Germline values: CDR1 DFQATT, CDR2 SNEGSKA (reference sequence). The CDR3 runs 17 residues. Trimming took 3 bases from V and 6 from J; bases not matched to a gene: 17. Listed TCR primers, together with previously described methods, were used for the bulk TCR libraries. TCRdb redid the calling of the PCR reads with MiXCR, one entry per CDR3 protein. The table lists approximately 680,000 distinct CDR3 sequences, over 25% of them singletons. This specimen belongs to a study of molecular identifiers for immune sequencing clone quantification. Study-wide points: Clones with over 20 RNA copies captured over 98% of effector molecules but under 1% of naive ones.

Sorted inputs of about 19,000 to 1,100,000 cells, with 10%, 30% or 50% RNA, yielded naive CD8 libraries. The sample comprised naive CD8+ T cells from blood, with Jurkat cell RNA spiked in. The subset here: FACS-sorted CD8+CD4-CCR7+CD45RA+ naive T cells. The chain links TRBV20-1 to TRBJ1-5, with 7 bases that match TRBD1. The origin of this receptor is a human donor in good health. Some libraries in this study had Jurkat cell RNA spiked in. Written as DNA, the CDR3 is TGCAGTGCTAGGGGCGGTAGGGGACAGTGGGTATTTCAGCCCCAGCATTTT. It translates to CSARGGRGQWVFQPQHF.